Listed here is a single T cell receptor beta chain. The antigen is unknown. The sample is drawn from a study of T cell responses to AZD1222 COVID-19 vaccine. The CDR3 runs to 15 residues. Trimming pared 2 bases from V and 1 base from J, leaving 14 bases between. Germline V gene lookup returns CDR1 GTSNPN and CDR2 SVGIG (reference sequence). TCRdb keeps only in-frame clones here, not all; method: immunoSEQ multiplex PCR. The table has about 180,000 clones, 90% to 95% seen once. Broader study findings: It was only after the peak T cell response that any repertoires were sampled. Across the whole spike, CD4 TCRs peaked at regions 160-218 and 743-854. Epitopes outside B.1.351 and B.1.1.7 mutated regions reportedly drew nearly half of spike TCRs.

The chain combines TRBV30 with TRBJ1-1, with TRBD1 as a possible D gene (5 bases). The sample here was peripheral blood, taken 28 days after the second dose of the MenACWY control vaccine. The receptor was derived from an adult who received the MenACWY meningococcal vaccine as a control. CDR3 DNA sequence: TGTGCCTGGAGTTATGCCGGGACGGCGAACACTGAAGCTTTCTTT. Its protein is CAWSYAGTANTEAFF.